These 25 T cell receptor beta chains share one sample of origin, sequenced in a study of blood T cell dynamics during melanoma immunotherapy. Clones were read by immunoSEQ multiplex PCR, and TCRdb kept only the in-frame ones, dropping some. The table records approximately 9,700 clones, 85% to 90% of them present only once. Time point described: pre-treatment baseline. The starting material was blood, obtained from a patient treated with checkpoint blockade. These receptors came from a human donor with melanoma.

The rearrangement links TRBV19 to TRBJ2-6, with D tentatively TRBD1 (6 bases). The CDR3 extends over 17 amino acids. Germline V gene data show CDR1 as LNHDA and CDR2 as SQIVND (reference sequence). V lost 6 bases, J lost 0 bases, and 15 bases lay in between. This CDR3 reads CASRAGDWSSGANVLTF. In DNA, the CDR3 is TGTGCCAGTAGGGCAGGGGATTGGAGCTCTGGGGCCAACGTCCTGACTTTC.

This clone was detected only a few times. The chain has TRBV9 and TRBJ1-3; a possible D gene is TRBD1 (5 bases). Germline V lookup: CDR1 SGDLS, CDR2 YYNGEE. The CDR3 is 14 residues long. Trimming stripped 2 bases from V and 4 bases from J, with 10 bases between. The CDR3 bases are TGTGCCAGCAGCGTGGGGACGGGAGGAAACACCATATATTTT. Translating gives CASSVGTGGNTIYF. The full variable domain, completed using reference TRBV9 and TRBJ1-3, is DSGVTQTPKHLITATGQRVTLRCSPRSGDLSVYWYQQSLDQGLQFLIQYYNGEERAKGNILERFSAQQFPDLHSELNLSSLELGDSALYFCASSVGTGGNTIYFGEGSWLTVV.

This clone was counted between two and nine times. This CDR3 reads CASSLFRGLGETQYF. The CDR3 coding sequence is TGTGCCAGCAGTTTATTCCGGGGCCTAGGGGAGACCCAGTACTTC. The rearrangement links TRBV27 to TRBJ2-5, with D tentatively TRBD1 or TRBD2 (5 bases each). The V end was cut by 1 base, the J end by 5 bases, with 14 bases between. The CDR3 contains 15 residues. The germline V gene has CDR1 MNHEY and CDR2 SMNVEV (reference sequence).

J is TRBJ2-5 and V is TRBV9; 11 bases line up with TRBD2. The J segment lost 5 bases and the V segment lost 1 base, leaving 7 bases of the junction unmatched. In germline, CDR1 is SGDLS, CDR2 YYNGEE. The CDR3 spans 16 residues. DNA of the CDR3: TGTGCCAGCAGCGTATCCTTAGCGGGAGGGCCTGAGACCCAGTACTTC. This gives the protein CASSVSLAGGPETQYF.

The chain is built from TRBV5-4 and TRBJ1-2; 7 bases map to TRBD1. This CDR3 contains 11 residues. Germline assignment: CDR1 SGHNT and CDR2 YYREEE (reference sequence). V was pared by 6 bases and J by 8 bases, with 4 bases of the junction left unmatched. For the CDR3, the DNA is TGTGCCAGCATGGGACAGTTGGGCTACACCTTC. Translating it yields CASMGQLGYTF.

V and J are TRBV11-2 and TRBJ2-5, with a tentative D call TRBD2 (7 bases). The CDR3 has 17 residues. Trimming shortened V by 2 bases and J by 5 bases, and 21 bases separated the two germline ends. The germline V gene has CDR1 SGHAT and CDR2 FQNNGV. The CDR3 loop is CASSLSPGAGVSETQYF. The CDR3 DNA is TGTGCCAGCAGCTTATCCCCGGGGGCGGGAGTGTCGGAGACCCAGTACTTC.

V is TRBV21-1 and J is TRBJ2-4; the table calls TRBD2, which could not be checked here. TRBV21-1 is a documented pseudogene. CDR3 size: 15 residues. As DNA, the CDR3 is TGTGCCAGCAGGACCGAGGGGGGGCCCAAAAACATTCAGTACTTC. Amino acid sequence: CASRTEGGPKNIQYF.

The chain couples TRBV28 to TRBJ2-3, with D possibly being TRBD2 (6 bases). V was trimmed by 4 bases and J by 2 bases, leaving 10 bases between them. Germline V gene lookup returns CDR1 MDHEN and CDR2 SYDVKM. There are 14 residues in the CDR3. The CDR3 loop is CASSSTGDTDTQYF. CDR3 nucleotide sequence: TGTGCCAGCAGTTCGACGGGAGACACAGATACGCAGTATTTT. Looking up the rest from reference TRBV28 and TRBJ2-3 gives the full variable domain: DVKVTQSSRYLVKRTGEKVFLECVQDMDHENMFWYRQDPGLGLRLIYFSYDVKMKEKGDIPEGYSVSREKKERFSLILESASTNQTSMYLCASSSTGDTDTQYFGPGTRLTVL.

This rearrangement joins TRBV7-2 to TRBJ2-1; D uncertain. CDR1 and CDR2 (germline): SGHTA, FQGNSA. CDR3 size: 14 residues. Trimming cost V 5 bases and J 3 bases, with 11 bases left between them. CDR3: CASSPSRVYNEQFF. Written as DNA, the CDR3 is TGTGCCAGCAGCCCTTCCCGAGTCTACAATGAGCAGTTCTTC.

CDR3 DNA sequence: TGTGCCAGCAGCCAACCCGGCGGGAGGGGGGAGTACTTC. Residues: CASSQPGGRGEYF. The chain is built from TRBV14 and TRBJ2-7; 9 bases are shared with TRBD2. The germline V gene has CDR1 SGHDN and CDR2 FVKESK. The CDR3 runs 13 residues. V trimming: 2 bases; J trimming: 11 bases; junction bases outside the gene matches: 7.

The chain uses TRBV7-4 and TRBJ2-7, with TRBD2 identical over 8 bases. Germline lookup yields CDR1 SGHVT and CDR2 SQSDAQ. This CDR3 has 14 residues. The junction had 7 bases not matched to a gene; V was cut back by 7 bases and J by 2 bases. CDR3: CASIHSRGAYEQYF. The CDR3 DNA follows: TGTGCCAGCATCCACTCGCGGGGGGCCTACGAGCAGTACTTC.

The chain combines TRBV7-2 with TRBJ2-5, with 8 bases aligning to TRBD2. From germline, CDR1 is SGHTA and CDR2 FQGNSA. The ends lost 7 bases at V and 5 bases at J; junction bases unmatched: 9. The CDR3 sequence is 14 residues long. The CDR3 DNA reads as TGTGCCAGCACCCGGGGGGGCCTGATGGAGACCCAGTACTTC. It encodes CASTRGGLMETQYF.

This clone was counted once. The J gene is TRBJ1-1, the V gene TRBV5-1; D possibly corresponds to TRBD1 (6 bases). The CDR3 extends over 14 amino acids. Germline V CDR1 and CDR2: SGHRS, YFSETQ. The V end lost 4 bases, the J end lost 2 bases, and 12 bases lay between the germline ends. The CDR3 DNA follows: TGCGCCAGCAGCACCGGACAGCCCAACACTGAAGCTTTCTTT. Amino acids: CASSTGQPNTEAFF. Together with reference TRBV5-1 and TRBJ1-1, the CDR3 gives the full variable domain: KAGVTQTPRYLIKTRGQQVTLSCSPISGHRSVSWYQQTPGQGLQFLFEYFSETQRNKGNFPGRFSGRQFSNSRSEMNVSTLELGDSALYLCASSTGQPNTEAFFGQGTRLTVV.

V usage is TRBV5-1 and J usage is TRBJ2-1, with 13 bases aligning to TRBD2. V was clipped by 0 bases and J by 8 bases; unmatched bases: 2. The CDR3 has 15 amino acids. Germline V lookup: CDR1 SGHRS, CDR2 YFSETQ. CDR3 sequence (DNA): TGCGCCAGCAGCTTGGGACTAGCGGGAGGCGATGAGCAGTTCTTC. It translates to CASSLGLAGGDEQFF.

This clone occurred a few times. The chain links TRBV7-9 to TRBJ2-7, with no clear D. Germline V CDR1 and CDR2: SEHNR, FQNEAQ (reference sequence). Trimming removed 3 bases at V and 0 bases at J, with 12 bases between. The CDR3 spans 15 residues. The CDR3 coding sequence is TGTGCCAGCAGCTTTGACTGGACCCCCTCCTACGAGCAGTACTTC. Its protein is CASSFDWTPSYEQYF.

This clone was observed a handful of times. J is TRBJ2-4 and V is TRBV6-1; no firm D call. Germline V lookup: CDR1 MNHNS, CDR2 SASEGT. CDR3 length equals 17 residues. The V end was cut by 0 bases, the J end by 0 bases, with 12 bases between. The CDR3 reads CASSEAWAPGAKNIQYF. The CDR3 DNA reads as TGTGCCAGCAGTGAAGCGTGGGCCCCGGGAGCCAAAAACATTCAGTACTTC.

Notes on this clone: The same CDR3 is also encoded by other DNA sequences in this sample. This CDR3 reads CASSGRTGGTDTQYF. CDR3 in DNA: TGTGCCAGCAGTGGTCGGACAGGGGGCACAGATACGCAGTATTTT. The chain is built from TRBV2 and TRBJ2-3; TRBD1 aligns across 9 bases. This CDR3 spans 15 amino acids. V was clipped by 4 bases and J by 1 base; unmatched bases: 3. Germline V lookup: CDR1 SNHLY, CDR2 FYNNEI.

This sequence joins TRBV19 and TRBJ2-3; D possibly corresponds to TRBD2 (6 bases). The V end lost 5 bases, the J end lost 4 bases, and 19 bases lay between the germline ends. The CDR3 totals 16 residues. Germline CDR1 LNHDA, CDR2 SQIVND (reference sequence). The CDR3 nucleotides read TGTGCCAGTAGTCGGCCCCGGGGGTTAATTCCAGATACGCAGTATTTT. Its translation is CASSRPRGLIPDTQYF.

The rearrangement links TRBV7-2 to TRBJ1-1; 8 nucleotides agree with TRBD1. CDR1 and CDR2 (germline): SGHTA, FQGNSA. The V gene end was trimmed by 5 bases and the J gene end by 7 bases; junction bases not matched to a gene: 6. This CDR3 has 13 amino acids. This CDR3 is CASSTRGRIEAFF. CDR3 DNA: TGTGCCAGCAGCACCAGGGGGCGCATTGAAGCTTTCTTT.

This clone was detected a few times. The V and J genes are TRBV18 and TRBJ1-2, with a tentative D call TRBD1 (5 bases). Looked up from germline, CDR1 is KGHSH and CDR2 is LQKENI. The CDR3 is made up of 11 amino acids. V shed 6 bases and J shed 8 bases, with 10 bases lying between them. This CDR3 reads CASSAGQGYTF. In DNA form, the CDR3 reads TGTGCCAGCTCCGCGGGGCAGGGCTACACCTTC.

The chain combines TRBV5-4 with TRBJ2-1; D may be TRBD2 (6 bases). Between the trimmed V and J ends, which lost 6 bases and 0 bases, there was a span of 16 bases. The CDR3 loop spans 16 amino acids. The germline CDR1 and CDR2 sequences are SGHNT and YYREEE (reference sequence). CDR3 amino acids: CASKLGGRGSYNEQFF. CDR3 coding DNA: TGTGCCAGCAAGCTGGGGGGAAGGGGCTCCTACAATGAGCAGTTCTTC.

This chain uses TRBV9 with TRBJ1-1, with a tentative D call TRBD1 (6 bases). V lost 4 bases and J 5 bases, leaving 18 bases between the germline ends. This CDR3 comprises 15 residues. Germline CDR1 is SGDLS and CDR2 is YYNGEE. The CDR3, as DNA: TGTGCCAGCAGCTCTCCCGGGGGGCTAGGGACTGAAGCTTTCTTT. This gives the protein CASSSPGGLGTEAFF.

The V call is TRBV19, the J call TRBJ1-1, with D possibly being TRBD1 (5 bases). CDR1 is LNHDA and CDR2 is SQIVND in the germline V gene (reference sequence). The CDR3 is 15 amino acids. V was cut by 7 bases and J by 0 bases, with 15 bases left in between. The CDR3 reads CASTPAGRLNTEAFF. The CDR3, as DNA: TGTGCCAGTACCCCGGCGGGGCGGTTGAACACTGAAGCTTTCTTT.

This chain uses TRBV7-9 with TRBJ2-7; 11 positions match TRBD2. Germline V CDR1 and CDR2: SEHNR, FQNEAQ (reference sequence). J lost 1 base, V lost 5 bases, and 1 base had no gene match. CDR3 length equals 14 residues. The CDR3 loop is CASSPSGRSYEQYF. The CDR3 DNA reads as TGTGCCAGCAGCCCTAGCGGGAGGTCCTACGAGCAGTACTTC.

This chain joins TRBV6-1 and TRBJ2-5, with unresolved D. Trimming pared 10 bases from V and 5 bases from J, leaving 14 bases between. Germline V gene lookup returns CDR1 MNHNS and CDR2 SASEGT. This CDR3 spans 12 amino acids. Here the CDR3 DNA reads TGTGCCACCGCGCCGCTGGGGGAGACCCAGTACTTC. Translation: CATAPLGETQYF.